The 28 T cell receptor beta chains below were found in one sample sequenced in a study of T cells in tuberculosis. The time point: new active TB diagnosis, blood taken before or within 7 days of starting treatment. Method: immunoSEQ multiplex PCR; TCRdb's copy keeps in-frame clones and lacks some. This sample has about 40,000 clones, with roughly 94% found just once. Sequenced material: PBMCs, taken at tuberculosis diagnosis. The receptor set was obtained from an adult with tuberculosis.

The V gene is TRBV7-2, the J gene TRBJ2-2, with a weak D call TRBD1 (6 bases). The V end lost 5 bases, the J end lost 10 bases, and 17 bases lay between the germline ends. CDR1 and CDR2 from the germline V gene are SGHTA and FQGNSA. The CDR3 sequence is 14 residues long. The CDR3 region is CASSREGVGEELFF. Here the CDR3 DNA reads TGTGCCAGCAGCCGCGAGGGGGTCGGCGAGGAGCTGTTTTTT.

The chain links TRBV19 to TRBJ1-2, with 8 bases that match TRBD1. Per the germline V gene, CDR1 is LNHDA and CDR2 is SQIVND (reference sequence). V shed 6 bases and J 3 bases; nucleotides not matched to a gene: 9. The CDR3 is 15 amino acids. The CDR3 loop is CASSPGQGIYYGYTF. In nucleotides, the CDR3 is TGTGCCAGTAGCCCTGGACAGGGAATTTACTATGGCTACACCTTC.

The chain has TRBV27 and TRBJ1-6, with 7 bases identical to TRBD1. Per germline, CDR1 MNHEY and CDR2 SMNVEV (reference sequence). The V gene end was trimmed by 10 bases and the J gene end by 6 bases; junction bases not matched to a gene: 12. The CDR3 is 15 amino acids. This chain's CDR3 is CATLQGGVGNSPLHF. CDR3 coding DNA: TGTGCCACCCTCCAGGGGGGAGTAGGTAATTCACCCCTCCACTTT.

The rearrangement uses TRBV7-7 and TRBJ2-5; 9 positions match TRBD1. The CDR3 length is 14 residues. CDR1 SSHAT and CDR2 FNYEAQ come from the germline V gene (reference sequence). V lost 2 bases to trimming and J lost 4 bases; unmatched junction nucleotides: 2. This CDR3 reads CASSLRDRAETQYF. In DNA form, the CDR3 reads TGTGCCAGCAGCTTAAGGGACAGGGCAGAGACCCAGTACTTC.

V gene TRBV2 combines with J gene TRBJ2-3; maybe TRBD2 (5 bases). This CDR3 contains 14 residues. Trimming shortened V by 3 bases and J by 1 base, and 8 bases separated the two germline ends. CDR1 and CDR2 (germline): SNHLY, FYNNEI. The CDR3 spells CASSDMRGTDTQYF. The CDR3 nucleotides read TGTGCCAGCAGTGATATGCGGGGCACAGATACGCAGTATTTT.

Here the CDR3 reads CASSSGTKRVRGYTF. CDR3 coding DNA: TGTGCCAGCAGTTCAGGCACGAAGCGGGTGCGGGGCTACACCTTC. The chain couples TRBV28 to TRBJ1-2; D uncertain. CDR1 is MDHEN and CDR2 is SYDVKM in the germline V gene. The CDR3 consists of 15 residues. Trimming left V 4 bases short and J 8 bases short, with 20 bases between.

This clone was observed once. The V call is TRBV6-5, the J call TRBJ2-1, with a possible D match to TRBD1 (5 bases). Germline-derived CDR1 and CDR2 are MNHEY and SVGAGI. Trimming took 0 bases from V and 7 from J, leaving 16 bases between them. The CDR3 totals 16 residues. The CDR3 sequence: CASSYSPSIRANEQFF. Here the CDR3 DNA reads TGTGCCAGCAGTTACTCGCCTAGTATCAGGGCAAATGAGCAGTTCTTC.

This clone was recorded only once. The J gene is TRBJ2-3, the V gene TRBV5-1; TRBD1 aligns across 10 bases. The V segment lost 2 bases and the J segment 5 bases; nucleotides outside the gene matches: 11. CDR1 is SGHRS and CDR2 is YFSETQ in the germline V gene. The CDR3 has 17 residues. The CDR3 loop reads CASSLSGTGADKDTQYF. In DNA, the CDR3 is TGCGCCAGCAGCTTATCCGGGACAGGGGCGGATAAAGATACGCAGTATTTT. The whole variable domain, remainder taken from reference TRBV5-1 and TRBJ2-3, is KAGVTQTPRYLIKTRGQQVTLSCSPISGHRSVSWYQQTPGQGLQFLFEYFSETQRNKGNFPGRFSGRQFSNSRSEMNVSTLELGDSALYLCASSLSGTGADKDTQYFGPGTRLTVL.

The chain has TRBV9 and TRBJ1-6; possible D gene TRBD1, 6 bases. This CDR3 region has 15 residues. CDR1 and CDR2 from the germline V gene are SGDLS and YYNGEE. V was trimmed by 0 bases and J by 7 bases, leaving 11 bases between them. CDR3 sequence reads: CASSVASGANSPLHF. The CDR3 DNA reads TGTGCCAGCAGCGTAGCGTCAGGGGCAAATTCACCCCTCCACTTT.

This clone was seen more than once but under ten times. The genes are TRBV15 and TRBJ2-7; maybe TRBD1 (6 bases). The V end was cut by 0 bases, the J end by 2 bases, with 11 bases between. This CDR3 has 15 amino acids. CDR1 and CDR2 from the germline V gene are LNHNV and YYDKDF (reference sequence). The CDR3 region has the DNA TGTGCCACCAGCAGAGATAACAGGGTCGCCTACGAGCAGTACTTC. It yields the protein CATSRDNRVAYEQYF.

The chain has TRBV19 and TRBJ1-5; no clear D. Germline V gene sequence: CDR1 LNHDA, CDR2 SQIVND (reference sequence). V shed 5 bases and J shed 4 bases, with 9 bases lying between them. CDR3 size: 13 residues. The CDR3 protein is CASSRSGNQPQHF. Here the CDR3 DNA reads TGTGCCAGTAGTCGTTCAGGAAATCAGCCCCAGCATTTT.

The chain has TRBV7-3 and TRBJ2-5; 11 nucleotides align to TRBD1. CDR1 is SGHTA, CDR2 FQGTGA, per germline. V trimming: 2 bases; J trimming: 5 bases; junction bases outside the gene matches: 7. The CDR3 loop spans 16 amino acids. CDR3 sequence reads: CASSLRGQGAKETQYF. CDR3 sequence (DNA): TGTGCCAGCAGCTTACGCGGACAGGGGGCGAAGGAGACCCAGTACTTC.

The chain links TRBV21-1 to TRBJ2-7; the D call of TRBD2 is as the table states it, not checked on the DNA. TRBV21-1 represents a pseudogene. This CDR3 spans 16 amino acids. DNA for the CDR3: TGTGCCAGCAGCAAAGCCCCGTTCGGTCTCCCGTTAGAGCAGTACTTC. Its translation is CASSKAPFGLPLEQYF.

Points on this clone: At one end the junction does not follow the germline gene, possibly because of a read error. V and J are TRBV28 and TRBJ1-5; D is undetermined. The length of the CDR3 is 12 residues. Germline values: CDR1 MDHEN, CDR2 SYDVKM. CDR3 protein: CASRHQDQSQHF. CDR3 coding DNA: TGTGCCAGCAGGCACCAGGATCAGTCCCAGCATTTT.

This chain connects TRBV2 to TRBJ2-7; 9 nucleotides align to TRBD2. Germline V lookup: CDR1 SNHLY, CDR2 FYNNEI. The CDR3 is 16 amino acids. V shed 0 bases and J 3 bases; nucleotides not matched to a gene: 6. CDR3 nucleotide sequence: TGTGCCAGCAGTGAAGCCAAGCTAGCGGGGATCTACGAGCAGTACTTC. It yields the protein CASSEAKLAGIYEQYF.

This rearrangement joins TRBV19 to TRBJ1-2; TRBD1 is a possible D gene (5 bases). CDR1 is LNHDA and CDR2 is SQIVND in the germline V gene (reference sequence). Trimming shortened V by 9 bases and J by 3 bases, and 14 bases separated the two germline ends. The CDR3 consists of 13 residues. The CDR3 region has the DNA TGTGCCAGCTCAGGGCGTGTGGACTATGGCTACACCTTC. Protein: CASSGRVDYGYTF.

The chain joins TRBV6-5 to TRBJ1-2; possibly TRBD1 for D (6 bases). V gave up 5 bases and J gave up 2 bases, with 12 bases separating them. The CDR3 sequence is 14 residues long. Germline CDR1 MNHEY, CDR2 SVGAGI. As DNA, the CDR3 is TGTGCCAGCAGTACGGGACACTCCAACTATGGCTACACCTTC. Translating it yields CASSTGHSNYGYTF.

V gene TRBV15 combines with J gene TRBJ1-3; the match to TRBD1 covers 7 bases. The germline V gene encodes CDR1 LNHNV and CDR2 YYDKDF (reference sequence). The CDR3 is 15 residues long. V was pared by 3 bases and J by 4 bases, with 6 bases of the junction left unmatched. The CDR3 loop reads CATSSIEGAGNTIYF. CDR3 DNA: TGTGCCACCAGCAGCATTGAGGGGGCGGGAAACACCATATATTTT.

The V call is TRBV5-6, the J call TRBJ2-1; possible D gene TRBD2, 5 bases. Trimming cost V 4 bases and J 6 bases, with 11 bases left between them. The CDR3 covers 13 residues. The germline CDR1 and CDR2 sequences are SGHDT and YYEEEE. CDR3 sequence reads: CASSRAGGNEQFF. The CDR3, as DNA: TGTGCCAGCAGCCGCGCGGGTGGCAATGAGCAGTTCTTC.

In nucleotides, the CDR3 is TGTGCCAGCAGCGCCAAGGGGACAGGGTTTTCCTACAATGAGCAGTTCTTC. Its protein is CASSAKGTGFSYNEQFF. This chain connects TRBV9 to TRBJ2-1; 9 bases agree with TRBD1. Germline V gene sequence: CDR1 SGDLS, CDR2 YYNGEE. CDR3 length equals 17 residues. Trimming removed 3 bases from V and 1 base from J; junction bases left unmatched: 8. The full variable domain, completed using reference TRBV9 and TRBJ2-1, is DSGVTQTPKHLITATGQRVTLRCSPRSGDLSVYWYQQSLDQGLQFLIQYYNGEERAKGNILERFSAQQFPDLHSELNLSSLELGDSALYFCASSAKGTGFSYNEQFFGPGTRLTVL.

The chain uses TRBV4-3 and TRBJ2-6; D unclear. The CDR3 extends over 15 amino acids. V was shortened by 4 bases and J by 0 bases, with 7 bases between the two germline ends. Germline values: CDR1 LGHNA, CDR2 YSLEER. Here the CDR3 DNA reads TGCGCCAGCAGCCCTCCGGGCTCTGGGGCCAACGTCCTGACTTTC. Residues: CASSPPGSGANVLTF.

The chain carries TRBV7-9 and TRBJ1-3; D is uncertain. The germline CDR1 and CDR2 sequences are SEHNR and FQNEAQ (reference sequence). V was trimmed by 5 bases and J by 0 bases, leaving 11 bases between them. The CDR3 is 15 residues long. The CDR3: CASSPPGFSGNTIYF. The CDR3 nucleotides are TGTGCCAGCAGCCCCCCGGGTTTCTCTGGAAACACCATATATTTT.

The chain employs TRBV6-1 and TRBJ1-6, with D unclear. There are 13 residues in the CDR3. The V gene's germline CDR1 is MNHNS and CDR2 SASEGT. Deletions cut 7 bases from V and 0 bases from J, with 4 bases between. The CDR3 reads CASKSSYNSPLHF. DNA of the CDR3: TGTGCCAGCAAGAGCTCCTATAATTCACCCCTCCACTTT.

This clone came up once. This rearrangement joins TRBV27 to TRBJ1-5; no clear D. The CDR3 totals 14 residues. In germline, CDR1 is MNHEY, CDR2 SMNVEV (reference sequence). Trimming took off 4 bases at V and 3 bases at J, with 10 bases between the two ends. CDR3 in DNA: TGTGCCAGCAGTTCAGGATTACCCAATCAGCCCCAGCATTTT. Protein product: CASSSGLPNQPQHF.

This chain links TRBV2 with TRBJ1-1; possibly TRBD1 for D (6 bases). Germline CDR1 is SNHLY and CDR2 is FYNNEI. The CDR3 covers 14 residues. Trimming left V 7 bases short and J 6 bases short, with 18 bases between. CDR3 in DNA: TGTGCCAGCACTTTCGGGACACCTGGGGCTGAAGCTTTCTTT. This sequence encodes CASTFGTPGAEAFF. The full variable domain, completed using reference TRBV2 and TRBJ1-1, is EPEVTQTPSHQVTQMGQEVILRCVPISNHLYFYWYRQILGQKVEFLVSFYNNEISEKSEIFDDQFSVERPDGSNFTLKIRSTKLEDSAMYFCASTFGTPGAEAFFGQGTRLTVV.

The chain recombines TRBV28 with TRBJ1-5; 11 bases fit TRBD1. Looked up from germline, CDR1 is MDHEN and CDR2 is SYDVKM. This CDR3 has 13 residues. V lost 6 bases, J lost 5 bases, and 0 bases stayed unmatched. The CDR3 here is CASRGQGDQPQHF. Here the CDR3 DNA reads TGTGCCAGCAGGGGACAGGGGGATCAGCCCCAGCATTTT.

The V call is TRBV28, the J call TRBJ1-2; D gene uncertain. Trimming shortened V by 5 bases and J by 4 bases, and 14 bases separated the two germline ends. Germline CDR1 and CDR2: MDHEN and SYDVKM. This CDR3 has 14 residues. The CDR3 loop reads CASSPRSERYGYTF. The CDR3 nucleotides are TGTGCCAGCAGTCCCAGGTCTGAACGCTATGGCTACACCTTC.

J is TRBJ1-1 and V is TRBV9, with D perhaps matching TRBD1 (5 bases). The CDR3 spans 13 residues. CDR1 and CDR2 from the germline V gene are SGDLS and YYNGEE. V was shortened by 2 bases and J by 1 base, with 6 bases between the two germline ends. The CDR3 spells CASSVQGNTEAFF. The CDR3 DNA sequence: TGTGCCAGCAGCGTGCAGGGGAACACTGAAGCTTTCTTT.